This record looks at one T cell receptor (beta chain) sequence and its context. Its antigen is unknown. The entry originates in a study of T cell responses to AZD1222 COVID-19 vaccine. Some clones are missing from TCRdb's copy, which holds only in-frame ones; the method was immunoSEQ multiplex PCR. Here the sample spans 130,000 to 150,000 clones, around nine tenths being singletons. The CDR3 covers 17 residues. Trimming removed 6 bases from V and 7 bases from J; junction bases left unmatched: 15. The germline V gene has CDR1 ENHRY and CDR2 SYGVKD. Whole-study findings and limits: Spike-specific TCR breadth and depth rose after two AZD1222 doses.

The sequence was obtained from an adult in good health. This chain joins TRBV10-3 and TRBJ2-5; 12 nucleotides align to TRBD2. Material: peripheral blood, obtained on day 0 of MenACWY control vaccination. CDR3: CAIRTTSGSTHPGTQYF. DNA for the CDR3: TGTGCCATCAGGACGACTAGCGGGAGTACCCACCCAGGGACCCAGTACTTC.